Listed below are T cell receptor beta chains from one sample, sequenced in a study of blood T cell repertoires in COVID-19. Clones were sequenced by immunoSEQ multiplex PCR, and TCRdb holds only the in-frame ones, with some missing. The sample shows around 300,000 clones, almost 90% of them seen only once. The sample comprised PBMCs or T cells enriched from blood (not recorded which). The origin of the receptors is a woman aged 18 to 35 with acute COVID-19. Each CDR3 is given with its conserved first and last residue. The D gene is left open where the match is weak. Some rows have no size entry. The others give once, few or many, or a class for an expanded clone.

clone_size | j_call | d_call | v_call | cdr3_aa | cdr3_nt
- | TRBJ1-1 | - | TRBV29-1 | CSLGGNTEAFF | TGCAGCTTGGGGGGGAACACTGAAGCTTTCTTT
once | TRBJ2-7 | - | TRBV11-2 | CASSLPLAGEQYF | TGTGCCAGCAGCCTACCTCTGGCAGGGGAGCAGTACTTC
- | TRBJ1-2 | TRBD1 | TRBV6-5 | CASSLGQGGVTF | TGTGCCAGCAGTCTGGGACAGGGGGGTGTAACCTTC
- | TRBJ1-1 | TRBD1 | TRBV28 | CASSLLGQPLPTEAFF | TGTGCCAGCAGTTTGTTGGGACAGCCTTTGCCCACTGAAGCTTTCTTT
- | TRBJ1-6 | - | TRBV5-1 | CASSPTAQGNSYNSPLHF | TGCGCCAGCAGCCCAACCGCCCAGGGAAACTCCTATAATTCACCCCTCCACTTT
- | TRBJ1-1 | - | TRBV20-1 | CSEDRNTEAFF | TGCAGTGAGGACAGGAACACTGAAGCTTTCTTT
- | TRBJ1-1 | - | TRBV29-1 | CSVVAPFEAFF | TGCAGCGTTGTGGCACCCTTTGAAGCTTTCTTT
- | TRBJ1-1 | - | TRBV9 | CASSQVTRGAEAFF | TGTGCCAGCAGCCAGGTCACAAGGGGCGCTGAAGCTTTCTTT
- | TRBJ1-6 | - | TRBV10-1 | CASGRQSTNSYNSPLHF | TGCGCCAGCGGTCGACAGAGCACCAACTCCTATAATTCACCCCTCCACTTT
- | TRBJ1-6 | - | TRBV27 | CASSGHSGDSPLHF | TGTGCCAGCAGTGGACATTCGGGGGATTCACCCCTCCACTTT
- | TRBJ1-1 | - | TRBV15 | CATSRPNQNTEAFF | TGTGCCACCAGCAGACCAAATCAGAACACTGAAGCTTTCTTT
- | TRBJ1-6 | - | TRBV6-1 | CASSEAESYNSPLHF | TGTGCCAGCAGTGAAGCGGAGTCCTATAATTCACCCCTCCACTTT
- | TRBJ2-1 | - | TRBV30 | CAWSQGTSEQFF | TGTGCCTGGAGTCAGGGCACGAGTGAGCAGTTCTTC
once | TRBJ2-3 | - | TRBV28 | CASSPALLWTDTQYF | TGTGCCAGCAGTCCCGCACTCCTTTGGACAGATACGCAGTATTTT
- | TRBJ2-4 | - | TRBV11-2 | CASSLGARKNIQYF | TGTGCCAGCAGCTTAGGAGCGCGCAAAAACATTCAGTACTTC
- | TRBJ1-5 | - | TRBV14 | CASSQDAAGGPQHF | TGTGCCAGCAGCCAAGATGCAGCAGGAGGGCCCCAGCATTTT
- | TRBJ1-5 | - | TRBV18 | CASSPFGDSQPQHF | TGTGCCAGCTCACCATTCGGGGATAGTCAGCCCCAGCATTTT